The 8 T cell receptor beta chains presented below share a single source sample, sequenced in a study of beta chain features in type 1 diabetes. Reverse transcribing all isolated RNA meant expressed TCRB transcripts were sequenced. Clones were sequenced by immunoSEQ multiplex PCR, and TCRdb holds only the in-frame ones, with some missing. The data contain about 400,000 clones, roughly 12% of them singletons. The sample taken for sequencing was naive CD4+ T cells from blood. These receptors originate from a man aged 18 to 29 in good health.

As to this clone: This sample includes further DNA sequences coding for the same CDR3. The CDR3 sequence: CASSPDRGNQPQHF. The CDR3 nucleotides are TGTGCCAGCAGTCCCGACAGGGGCAATCAGCCCCAGCATTTT. This chain links TRBV6-6 with TRBJ1-5, with 7 bases aligning to TRBD1. Germline assignment: CDR1 MNHNY and CDR2 SVGAGI (reference sequence). The CDR3 extends over 14 amino acids. Trimming removed 5 bases from V and 2 bases from J; junction bases left unmatched: 3.

This chain joins TRBV5-4 and TRBJ2-7; 9 bases are a match to TRBD1. After removal of 5 bases from V and 5 bases from J, the junction contained 8 bases not matched to a gene. From germline, CDR1 is SGHNT and CDR2 YYREEE (reference sequence). The CDR3 has 14 amino acids. The CDR3: CASRFPGQGHEQYF. CDR3 coding DNA: TGTGCCAGCAGATTTCCGGGACAGGGCCACGAGCAGTACTTC.

The V call is TRBV4-3, the J call TRBJ2-1; tentatively, D is TRBD1 (6 bases). This CDR3 contains 16 residues. The germline CDR1 and CDR2 sequences are LGHNA and YSLEER. V was shortened by 0 bases and J by 2 bases, with 11 bases between the two germline ends. Here the CDR3 reads CASSQEWTDPYNEQFF. Here the CDR3 DNA reads TGCGCCAGCAGCCAAGAGTGGACAGACCCCTACAATGAGCAGTTCTTC.

This clone was found a few times. The chain recombines TRBV19 with TRBJ1-5; 8 nucleotides align to TRBD1. CDR3 length: 14 amino acids. J was trimmed by 2 bases and V by 4 bases; bases with no gene match: 1. The V gene's germline CDR1 is LNHDA and CDR2 SQIVND (reference sequence). The CDR3 DNA is TGTGCCAGTAGTACGACAGGGGGCAATCAGCCCCAGCATTTT. This encodes CASSTTGGNQPQHF.

This clone was seen a few times. This chain connects TRBV28 to TRBJ1-2; D ambiguous. The germline V gene has CDR1 MDHEN and CDR2 SYDVKM. The CDR3 has 14 residues. Trimming removed 3 bases at V and 1 base at J, with 9 bases between. The CDR3 DNA sequence: TGTGCCAGCAGTTTGCCCGACAATAACTATGGCTACACCTTC. This encodes CASSLPDNNYGYTF.

The V gene is TRBV4-2, the J gene TRBJ1-4, with 8 bases matching TRBD1. Germline CDR1 LGHNA, CDR2 YNFKEQ. V shed 5 bases, J shed 7 bases, and the junction held 9 bases outside the gene matches. The CDR3 is made up of 15 amino acids. CDR3 in DNA: TGTGCCAGCAGCACCCGACAGGGGATCCTTGAAAAACTGTTTTTT. It encodes CASSTRQGILEKLFF.

In its sample, this clone was seen a few times. The rearrangement joins TRBV9 to TRBJ1-3; no clear D. Trimming took off 3 bases at V and 4 bases at J, with 14 bases between the two ends. This CDR3 comprises 15 residues. Per the germline V gene, CDR1 is SGDLS and CDR2 is YYNGEE. The CDR3 is CASSGLGGRGNTIYF. CDR3 bases: TGTGCCAGCAGCGGGCTCGGTGGCAGGGGAAACACCATATATTTT.

This chain links TRBV19 with TRBJ1-5, with 9 bases that match TRBD1. The CDR3 is made up of 16 amino acids. CDR1 LNHDA and CDR2 SQIVND come from the germline V gene (reference sequence). With 7 bases clipped from V and 0 bases from J, the junction kept 7 bases outside the gene matches. CDR3 in DNA: TGTGCCAGTACCGCCGGGACAGGGAATAGCAATCAGCCCCAGCATTTT. Translation: CASTAGTGNSNQPQHF.